This T cell receptor (beta chain) derives from a study of blood T cell repertoires in COVID-19. On the study more broadly: Italy, Spain and the United States were the sources of the convalescent and acute COVID-19 samples. PBMCs, B-cell-depleted T cells, or T cells were the source of the cDNA or gDNA that made up the material.

Germline V CDR1 and CDR2: SGHTA, FQGNSA. V was trimmed by 2 bases and J by 4 bases, leaving 11 bases between them. CDR3 size: 14 residues. The authors' processing: Amplification of reference gene primers was used by the study to estimate nucleated cell counts. Generated by immunoSEQ multiplex PCR, the TCRdb table keeps only in-frame clones and is missing some. The DNA was the basis for D and trimming; V, J and clone size are from that table. The sample lists roughly 150,000 clones, around 89% occurring once. This clonotype originated in a man in his sixties with active or convalescent COVID-19. Sequenced material: peripheral blood. V usage is TRBV7-2 and J usage is TRBJ1-2; D gene uncertain. As DNA, the CDR3 is TGTGCCAGCAGCTTATCCCTATTGAGCTATGGCTACACCTTC. Amino acids: CASSLSLLSYGYTF.